This T cell receptor (beta chain) was obtained from a study of CD8 T cells in ankylosing spondylitis (dated by TCRdb to the late 2010s). A note on the overall study: T cell receptor beta repertoires were profiled in healthy donors and ankylosing spondylitis patients so that disease-linked TCR variants could be found. The whole study cohort included roughly 110 healthy donors and over 20 ankylosing spondylitis patients. Samples of peripheral blood were taken, and for ankylosing spondylitis patients, synovial fluid was collected as well.

The paper as a whole reports these results and caveats: Some TCR beta motif variants had previously been reported in synovial fluid and blood of reactive arthritis patients, which suggested common disease-initiation mechanisms. Blood from ankylosing spondylitis patients appeared to be characterized by a TCR beta motif made up of under ten highly homologous amino acid variants. The disease-linked clones were reported to be significantly enriched in matched synovial fluid samples from ankylosing spondylitis patients. In peripheral blood, the disease-linked clones were found at relatively low frequencies and had a CD8+ phenotype.

On this clonotype itself: It has no known antigen specificity. There are no base qualities to consult, and no much larger clone falls within one base.

The reads were generated on an Illumina HiSeq 2500. TCR beta libraries were prepared by quantitative 5'-RACE with molecular barcodes. The authors processed their data as follows. Disease-linked TCR variants were identified with a new computational method built on a probabilistic model of VDJ rearrangement. TCRdb reprocessed the public reads (quality trimming at Q25 with fastp, clone calling with MiXCR) and kept in-frame beta chains. Identical CDR3 proteins give one entry, which carries the most common genes and DNA. The V and J calls come from TCRdb's annotation, not from the publication. The sample table holds 200,000 or so distinct CDR3 sequences, of which about 26% were seen once. In total, the top ten clones hold 5% to 8% of the sample. This clonotype was obtained from a male donor with ankylosing spondylitis or in good health (not recorded which). The sequencing input was blood, either unsorted or a sorted T cell fraction (not recorded which).

The nucleotide sequence reads TGCGCCAGCAGCTTTGGGAGACTAGCGGGAGGGCCGTCCCGGAGGTGGAATGAGCAGTTCTTC. This gives the protein CASSFGRLAGGPSRRWNEQFF. The sequence links TRBV5-1 to TRBJ2-1; the junction holds 14 bases that match TRBD2. The CDR3 covers 21 residues, taking in both the cysteine and the phenylalanine. Just CDR3 DNA is preserved here, 63 bases in frame from base 1. Germline trimming: 2 bases from V, 7 bases from J; junction bases outside gene matches: 20. CDR1 SGHRS and CDR2 YFSETQ are derived from the germline V gene.